The clone carrying this T cell receptor beta chain was counted ten times or more. What it binds is unknown. Hyperthyroidism patients had new diagnoses, durations under 2 months, and ages of 18 to 65. Exclusion criteria comprised other autoimmune diseases, uncontrolled infections, pregnancy or lactation in patients. The CDR3 extends over 15 amino acids. Trimming took 0 bases from V and 5 from J; bases not matched to a gene: 4. Looked up from germline, CDR1 is LNHNV and CDR2 is YYDKDF (reference sequence). The study amplified TCR beta CDR3 regions using RNA transcripts. Second-round multiplex PCR came after a first-round RT-PCR that employed HTBI primers. One entry per CDR3 protein, called by TCRdb with MiXCR from the multiplex PCR reads. This table has 620,000 or so distinct CDR3 sequences, about 20% appearing once. The data were obtained in a study of Graves' ophthalmopathy and Graves' hyperthyroidism. Study findings and constraints: Detected in blood as well were most expanded thyroid clonotypes with frequency above 0.001.

The receptor was isolated from a woman aged 18-29 years with stable Graves' hyperthyroidism. Some clones in this sample may be carry-over from other donors' samples. The chain couples TRBV15 to TRBJ2-7; TRBD2 agrees at 10 bases. Material for sequencing was peripheral blood. DNA of the CDR3: TGTGCCACCAGCAGAGATCCTAGCGGGAGCAACGAGCAGTACTTC. It yields the protein CATSRDPSGSNEQYF.